This record covers a single T cell receptor beta chain. There is no known antigen for this receptor. There are no base qualities to consult, and no much larger clone falls within one base. Spanning cysteine to phenylalanine, the CDR3 consists of 14 amino acids. The DNA shown is the 42-base CDR3, in frame from base 1. From a lookup of the germline V gene, CDR1 and CDR2 are SGHTA and FQGNSA. The junction shows trimming of 7 bases on V and 6 bases on J, and the gene matches do not reach 8 bases of it. These data belong to a study of T cell responses to AZD1222 COVID-19 vaccine (dated by TCRdb to 2020 to 2023). Background on the whole study: A total of 240 or so trial participants underwent TCR sequencing, of whom about 210 had received two doses of AZD1222 and approximately 25 had received two doses of the MenACWY control vaccine. Trial participants were enrolled by age into 18-55, 56-69 and 70-plus year subgroups, with roughly 150, 30 and 60 TCR-sequenced participants respectively.

The time point tag for this specimen amounts to: about 28 days (+/-7) after the second vaccine dose. AZD1222 recipients whose second dose came at about 4 weeks and those whose second dose came at about 12 weeks were combined into one group, since spike-specific TCR depth and breadth did not differ between the two schedules. Samples from vaccinated people were obtained from the UK trials COV001 and COV002, which included a single-blind randomized controlled phase 2/3 trial of AZD1222 (ChAdOx1 nCoV-19) in healthy adults. For TCRbeta chain sequencing, PBMC samples from trial participants were taken at day 0 and at day 28 after the second dose. The CDR3 regions of human TCRbeta chains were subjected to immunosequencing. In the original analysis: TCRs in the repertoires were matched against a reference library of SARS-CoV-2-specific TCRs that had been generated with the MIRA antigen-specificity platform. Breadth was defined as the fraction of unique TCRs that were SARS-CoV-2-associated, and depth was defined as the fraction of total T cells that were SARS-CoV-2-associated. Each spike-specific TCR was assigned to its reactive spike region and to a CD4 or CD8 class using the MIRA data. Log10-transformed breadth and depth values were compared by one-way ANOVA with Sidak's multiple comparisons tests. TCRdb holds this immuneACCESS table with in-frame rearrangements only. Some clones are missing; in checked studies, unresolved V genes explain under half, and the rest has no known cause. The V and J calls and clone size come from that table; D and trimming were worked out from the DNA. This sample gives about 180,000 clones in total; roughly 94% of them show up just once. Around 1.6% of the sample is held by the ten biggest clonotypes.

The research as a whole found: The 56-69-year group was small, and its depth increase did not reach significance, likely because of low power. Conclusions about previously exposed vaccinees were limited because only a handful of AZD1222 recipients were SARS-CoV-2 seropositive at baseline. Participants were mostly white British, with more females than males. The authors suggested clonal diversity may have been underestimated. Reportedly, almost half of the unique spike-specific TCRs recognized epitopes lying outside the regions that are mutated in the B.1.351 and B.1.1.7 variants. After two AZD1222 doses, spike-specific TCR breadth and depth were significantly higher than at day 0 and than in MenACWY recipients. CD4 TCRs associated with the vaccine covered the entire spike protein, and the dominant responses were in regions 160-218 and 743-854. Because no day 14 peak-response samples were available, repertoires were characterized only after the peak T cell response.

The TCR comes from an adult who received the AZD1222 COVID-19 vaccine. The rearrangement combines TRBV7-2 with TRBJ2-3; 9 central bases correspond to TRBD2. The sequences come from peripheral blood, collected 28 days after the second AZD1222 dose. The base sequence is TGTGCCAGCAATCTGGCGGGGGGGCCGGATACGCAGTATTTT. Its protein product is CASNLAGGPDTQYF.